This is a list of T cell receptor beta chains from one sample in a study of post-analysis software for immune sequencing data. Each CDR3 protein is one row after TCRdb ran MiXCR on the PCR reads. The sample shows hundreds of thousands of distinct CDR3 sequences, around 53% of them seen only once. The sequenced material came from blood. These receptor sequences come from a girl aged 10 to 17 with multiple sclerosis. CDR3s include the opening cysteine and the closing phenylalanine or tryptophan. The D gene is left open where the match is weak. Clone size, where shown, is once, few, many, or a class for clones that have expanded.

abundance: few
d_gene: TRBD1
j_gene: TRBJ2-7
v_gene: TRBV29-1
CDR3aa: CSGTTGRYEQYF
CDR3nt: TGCAGCGGAACGACAGGGCGCTACGAGCAGTACTTC

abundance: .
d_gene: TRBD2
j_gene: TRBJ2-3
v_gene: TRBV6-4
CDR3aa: CASSDSGGAADTQYF
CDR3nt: TGTGCCAGCAGTGACTCCGGGGGGGCGGCAGATACGCAGTATTTT

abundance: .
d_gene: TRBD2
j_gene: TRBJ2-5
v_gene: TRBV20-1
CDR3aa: CSARGVAGVGNEQYF
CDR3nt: TGCAGTGCTAGGGGCGTGGCGGGAGTGGGCAATGAGCAGTACTTC

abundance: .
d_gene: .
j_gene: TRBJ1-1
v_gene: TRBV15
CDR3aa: CATSRIPGTEAFF
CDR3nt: TGTGCCACCAGCAGGATACCGGGGACTGAAGCTTTCTTT

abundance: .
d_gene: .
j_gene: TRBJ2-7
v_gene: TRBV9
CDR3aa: CAGSVDPGTYEQYF
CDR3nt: TGTGCCGGCAGCGTAGATCCCGGAACCTACGAGCAGTACTTC

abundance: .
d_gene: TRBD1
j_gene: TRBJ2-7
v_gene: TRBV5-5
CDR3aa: CASSGRTGVPYEQYF
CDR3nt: TGTGCCAGCAGCGGACGGACAGGGGTCCCCTACGAGCAGTACTTC

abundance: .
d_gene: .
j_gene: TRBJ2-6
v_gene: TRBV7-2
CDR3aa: CASSAGNSGANVRTF
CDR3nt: TGTGCCAGCAGCGCTGGGAACTCTGGGGCCAACGTCCGGACTTTC

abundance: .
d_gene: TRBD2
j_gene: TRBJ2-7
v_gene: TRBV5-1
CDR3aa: CASSTTSGRYEQYF
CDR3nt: TGCGCCAGCAGCACTACTAGCGGACGCTACGAGCAGTACTTC

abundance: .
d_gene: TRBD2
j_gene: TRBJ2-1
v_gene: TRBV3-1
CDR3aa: CASSHRTLAGADNEQFF
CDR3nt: TGTGCCAGCAGCCACCGAACCCTAGCGGGAGCTGACAATGAGCAGTTCTTC

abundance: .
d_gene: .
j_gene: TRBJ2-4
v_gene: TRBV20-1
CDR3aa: CSALGLDEQYF
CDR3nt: TGCAGTGCTCTCGGGTTGGATGAGCAGTACTTC

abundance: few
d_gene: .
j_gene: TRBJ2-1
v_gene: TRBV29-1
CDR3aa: CSVVPTGNEQFF
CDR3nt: TGCAGCGTTGTCCCGACAGGCAATGAGCAGTTCTTC

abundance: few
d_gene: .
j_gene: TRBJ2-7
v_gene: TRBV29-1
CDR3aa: CSADSTGTGEQYF
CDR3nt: TGCAGCGCTGATTCGACAGGGACTGGCGAGCAGTACTTC

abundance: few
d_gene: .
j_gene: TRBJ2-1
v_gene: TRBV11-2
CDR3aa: CASSLAGLVDNEQFF
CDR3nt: TGTGCCAGCAGCTTAGCGGGACTCGTTGACAATGAGCAGTTCTTC

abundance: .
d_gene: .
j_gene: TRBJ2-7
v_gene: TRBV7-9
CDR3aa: CASSLGRIRGGTVGEQYF
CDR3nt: TGTGCCAGCAGCTTAGGGAGGATTCGAGGTGGAACGGTGGGCGAGCAGTACTTC